The table lists the clone carrying this T cell receptor (beta chain) with many counts. Unique molecular identifiers tagged the TCRbeta library. TCRdb reanalysed the PCR reads using MiXCR and keeps one entry per CDR3 protein. Of under 350,000 distinct CDR3 sequences listed, around 9.6% are singletons. The data are from a study of T-cell reconstitution after alpha-beta-depleted transplantation in children. This CDR3 contains 12 residues. V lost 1 base and J lost 12, with 13 bases in between. Germline V gene data show CDR1 as SNHLY and CDR2 as FYNNEI. Here the sequenced sample was PBMCs from the stem cell graft donor, taken from the stem cell graft. The V call is TRBV2, the J call TRBJ2-7; D might be TRBD1 (5 bases). The clonotype was recovered from a human donor who donated a stem cell graft to a child with SCID. CDR3 DNA: TGTGCCAGCAGTGAAGTTTCGGGCAGGGCGTACTTC. Amino acid sequence: CASSEVSGRAYF.